One and the same sample provided the 10 T cell receptor beta chains below, sequenced in a study of PD-L1 blockade in urothelial cancer. The time point is: pretreatment peripheral blood. Sequenced by immunoSEQ multiplex PCR; TCRdb stores in-frame clones only, minus some. The sample yields 100,000 to 150,000 clones, about 88% seen once. The sample in question was PBMCs, obtained around atezolizumab (anti-PD-L1) treatment. The receptors were gathered from a man in his forties or fifties with urothelial cancer.

The chain uses TRBV28 and TRBJ2-1; no clear D gene. Trimming shortened V by 7 bases and J by 3 bases, and 4 bases separated the two germline ends. CDR3 length: 11 amino acids. Germline assignment: CDR1 MDHEN and CDR2 SYDVKM. The CDR3 DNA reads TGTGCCAGCACCCTCTACAATGAGCAGTTCTTC. Amino acids: CASTLYNEQFF.

This chain joins TRBV6-1 and TRBJ2-4; D is uncertain. CDR3 size: 11 residues. The germline V and J ends were trimmed by 6 bases and 3 bases, with 3 bases remaining between them. Germline-derived CDR1 and CDR2 are MNHNS and SASEGT. CDR3 sequence (DNA): TGTGCCAGCAGCAGCAAAAACATTCAGTACTTC. This codes for CASSSKNIQYF.

This clone came up once. This chain links TRBV18 with TRBJ2-2, with 9 bases identical to TRBD1. The CDR3 has 16 residues. CDR1 and CDR2 from the germline V gene are KGHSH and LQKENI. Trimming cost V 4 bases and J 1 base; bases outside gene matches: 4. In DNA form, the CDR3 reads TGTGCCAGCTCACGAAACAGGGGGCAGAACACCGGGGAGCTGTTTTTT. Translation gives CASSRNRGQNTGELFF.

The chain links TRBV7-6 to TRBJ1-1, with 7 bases matching TRBD1. The CDR3 runs 13 residues. Germline V gives CDR1 SGHVS, CDR2 FNYEAQ. J was trimmed by 4 bases and V by 5 bases; bases with no gene match: 4. Here the CDR3 DNA reads TGTGCCAGCAGCGGAACAGGGGCCACTGAAGCTTTCTTT. Amino acids: CASSGTGATEAFF.

The chain uses TRBV19 and TRBJ2-5; D perhaps matches TRBD2 (5 bases). V lost 2 bases and J lost 5, with 9 bases in between. The CDR3 length is 13 residues. Per the germline V gene, CDR1 is LNHDA and CDR2 is SQIVND (reference sequence). CDR3 in amino acids: CASSITGTETQYF. The CDR3 nucleotides read TGTGCCAGTAGTATAACGGGAACCGAGACCCAGTACTTC.

The chain has TRBV7-9 and TRBJ1-1; D may be TRBD1 (5 bases). CDR1 is SEHNR and CDR2 is FQNEAQ in the germline V gene (reference sequence). V dropped 3 bases and J dropped 4 bases, with 21 bases sitting between them. The CDR3 runs to 17 residues. The CDR3 loop is CASSFFSWIQGSTEAFF. The CDR3 bases are TGTGCCAGCAGCTTCTTTTCGTGGATCCAGGGAAGCACTGAAGCTTTCTTT.

This sequence joins TRBV2 and TRBJ2-5; no clear D gene. Per the germline V gene, CDR1 is SNHLY and CDR2 is FYNNEI. V was clipped by 1 base and J by 3 bases, with 6 bases between them. This CDR3 spans 13 amino acids. This CDR3 is CASSEGPKETQYF. CDR3 nucleotides: TGTGCCAGCAGTGAAGGGCCAAAAGAGACCCAGTACTTC.

In this sample, this clone turned up once. The chain uses TRBV19 and TRBJ2-2; 12 nucleotides line up with TRBD2. V shed 7 bases, J shed 4 bases, and the junction held 16 bases outside the gene matches. Germline V gene lookup returns CDR1 LNHDA and CDR2 SQIVND (reference sequence). The CDR3 is 19 residues long. CDR3 nucleotide sequence: TGTGCCAGTACTCTCAGGATGACTAGCGGGAGATTACTCACCGGGGAGCTGTTTTTT. Protein sequence: CASTLRMTSGRLLTGELFF.

The chain uses TRBV11-2 and TRBJ2-1, with TRBD2 matching 8 bases. Germline assignment: CDR1 SGHAT and CDR2 FQNNGV. The CDR3 totals 14 residues. Unmatched junction bases numbered 8, after V lost 7 bases and J lost 6 bases. The CDR3 coding sequence is TGTGCCAGCACCCGGCCGGGGGGGTTCAATGAGCAGTTCTTC. Protein: CASTRPGGFNEQFF.

Here the CDR3 reads CASKPSGNYEQYF. In DNA, the CDR3 is TGTGCCAGCAAGCCTAGCGGGAACTACGAGCAGTACTTC. This chain uses TRBV28 with TRBJ2-7, with 9 bases matching TRBD2. J lost 3 bases, V lost 7 bases, and 4 bases had no gene match. This CDR3 comprises 13 residues. Germline lookup yields CDR1 MDHEN and CDR2 SYDVKM.